This TCR beta chain appears in the sequencing data of a study of vaccination and CD4 T cells after COVID-19 (dated by TCRdb to the early 2020s). With respect to the entire study: SARS-CoV-2 positivity had been established in the convalescent patients by nasal swab PCR, and mild disease was recorded in nine of these patients and severe disease in one. In the convalescent cohort there were six males and four females, among whom were two Hispanic individuals, seven Caucasians, two Asians and one multiracial person. Each participant got two doses of either the Pfizer-BioNTech BNT162b2 vaccine (n=8) or the Moderna mRNA-1273 vaccine (n=2). Post-COVID blood samples were collected from convalescent patients a median of around 100 days after diagnosis, with a range of roughly 30 to 161 days. Post-vaccine blood samples were taken a median of around 70 days after the second vaccine dose, with a range of about 14 to 241 days. Culture stimuli were overlapping spike peptide pools from SARS-CoV-2 and from the common cold coronaviruses HCoV-NL63, HCoV-OC43 and HCoV-229E. Control cultures used a CEFX viral epitope pool as positive control, an HIV-1 Nef peptide pool as negative control, or no peptide. The spike-specific CD4+ TCR repertoire was compared before and after mRNA vaccination in over 9 COVID-19 convalescent patients and 4 infection-naive healthy vaccine recipients. What the research found in general, with its limitations: The number of convalescent patients in the study was relatively small, and the study did not examine early timepoints following natural infection. Of the vaccine-specific clones in convalescent patients, 304 of 307, or nearly all, reacted only to SARS-CoV-2 spike and did not cross-react with common cold coronaviruses. Among convalescent patients, a median about 90% of the SARS-CoV-2-reactive clones seen after vaccination appeared only after vaccination, which suggests priming specific to the vaccine. Although the median number of SARS-CoV-2-reactive clonotypes went up from approximately 20 after infection to roughly 40 after vaccination, the increase was not significant.

About this clonotype: The antigen it binds to is not known. Nothing much larger sits one base from this clone, and base qualities are not available.

The library was generated by PCR. TCR sequencing of DNA from cultured CD4+ T cells used the Oncomine TCR Beta short-read assay at the Johns Hopkins FTIC core. The QIAamp micro DNA kit was used to extract genomic DNA from the cultured CD4+ T cells. Oncomine TCR Beta libraries from cultured CD4+ T cells were pooled with unique dual indexes and sequenced on an Illumina iSeq 100. As for how the authors treated the data: Non-productive sequences were removed, and CDR3s not starting with C, not ending with F or W, or shorter than 7 amino acids were discarded. Antigen-specific clonotypes were identified with the MANAFEST web application by comparing peptide-stimulated wells with reference and other culture wells. For a clone to be called positive, the clone needed an FDR below 0.05, an odds ratio above 5, and a productive frequency above 0.1% in at least two of three replicate wells. Cross-reactive clonotypes were defined as significantly expanded in both SARS-CoV-2 spike wells and at least one common cold coronavirus spike condition. Using R version 3.6.1, CDR3 homology was evaluated through Levenshtein distances (stringdist) along with unrooted phylogenetic trees (ape). TCRdb passed the public sequencing reads through fastp at Q25 and MiXCR, retaining productive beta sequences. Rows with one shared CDR3 protein collapse into an entry with the most common genes and DNA. TCRdb's processing, not the authors', yielded these V and J calls. The sample includes around 7,100 distinct CDR3 sequences, with about three quarters observed a single time. The ten largest make up 16% of the sample.

The CDR3 measures 15 amino acids from cysteine to phenylalanine. This entry keeps only the CDR3 DNA: 45 bases, framed from base 1. Reading the germline V gene gives CDR1 SGHRS and CDR2 YFSETQ. Trimming at the junction amounts to 0 bases on V and 5 bases on J, and the germline ends lie 12 bases apart. The treatment or condition label, read with the paper, signifies: approximately nine-day PBMC culture with coronavirus spike peptide pools or control peptides (ViraFEST assay). The ViraFEST assay, used in the study, expanded antigen-specific T cells with peptide pools and then identified the expanded clonotypes through TCR sequencing. The convalescent patients' positive SARS-CoV-2 PCR tests fell between March and December 2020, which was before the Alpha, Beta and Delta variants emerged in the United States. PBMCs were cultured at roughly 1.9 million per well in IMDM supplemented with roughly 5.2% human AB serum and approximately 10 IU/ml IL-2, with approximately 10 ug/ml peptide pools added. Half of the culture medium was replaced with fresh IL-2-containing medium on days 3 and 7. After 10 to 11 days of culture, CD4+ T cells were isolated by negative selection using the EasySep CD4+ T cell isolation kit. Ficoll-Paque Plus gradient centrifugation was used to isolate PBMCs from whole blood, and the isolated PBMCs were then either used fresh or cryopreserved at -140C. Triplicate wells were generally used for each culture condition.

The TCR sequence derives from a human donor who had recovered from COVID-19. Sequenced input: CD4+ T cells from blood, cultured in vitro. The sequence is built from TRBV5-1 and TRBJ1-5, and possibly TRBD1, on 5 matching bases. The DNA reads TGCGCCAGCAGCTTGGCCGGGCAGGGTGATCAGCCCCAGCATTTT. It specifies CASSLAGQGDQPQHF.